The 6 T cell receptor beta chains below all came from one sample that was sequenced in a study of cytomegalovirus exposure and HLA in healthy donors. A multiplex PCR was run with 60 Vbeta primers and 13 Jbeta primers. Profiling relied on immunoSEQ multiplex PCR, and the TCRdb table lists in-frame clones only, not all of them. Among around 120,000 clones listed, over 60% were seen once. Sequencing was carried out using PBMCs. All receptors come from a human donor in good health.

This clone was observed once. The chain links TRBV5-1 to TRBJ2-3; 8 bases are a match to TRBD2. The J segment lost 4 bases and the V segment lost 2 bases, leaving 6 bases of the junction unmatched. This CDR3 has 15 amino acids. CDR1 SGHRS and CDR2 YFSETQ come from the germline V gene. CDR3 in amino acids: CASSFHGGAADTQYF. DNA of the CDR3: TGCGCCAGCAGCTTTCACGGGGGGGCCGCAGATACGCAGTATTTT.

The V and J genes are TRBV6-1 and TRBJ2-7; D gene unclear. This CDR3 region has 13 residues. Germline CDR1 is MNHNS and CDR2 is SASEGT. V gave up 4 bases and J gave up 3 bases, with 10 bases separating them. CDR3 DNA sequence: TGTGCCAGCAGTGGCGATGAGATCTACGAGCAGTACTTC. Translating gives CASSGDEIYEQYF.

The chain carries TRBV7-8 and TRBJ1-2; 8 bases match TRBD1. V lost 7 bases and J lost 8; bases outside the gene matches: 12. The CDR3 is made up of 14 amino acids. Germline CDR1 is SGHVS and CDR2 is FQNEAQ. This chain's CDR3 is CASTSSGTGPGYTF. In DNA, the CDR3 is TGTGCCAGCACCTCCTCCGGGACAGGCCCCGGCTACACCTTC. Complete variable domain (other parts from reference TRBV7-8 and TRBJ1-2): GAGVSQSPRYKVAKRGQDVALRCDPISGHVSLFWYQQALGQGPEFLTYFQNEAQLDKSGLPSDRFFAERPEGSVSTLKIQRTQQEDSAVYLCASTSSGTGPGYTFGSGTRLTVV.

The chain employs TRBV2 and TRBJ1-2, with D unclear. The CDR3 totals 13 residues. Germline V gene sequence: CDR1 SNHLY, CDR2 FYNNEI. Deletions cut 4 bases from V and 6 bases from J, with 12 bases between. CDR3 protein: CASSVLTRDGYTF. CDR3 DNA sequence: TGTGCCAGCAGTGTTTTGACGAGGGATGGCTACACCTTC.

The genes are TRBV29-1 and TRBJ2-1, with 9 nucleotides matching TRBD2. Germline CDR1 reads SQVTM; CDR2 reads ANQGSEA. The CDR3 sequence is 16 residues long. V lost 1 base, J lost 2 bases, and 6 bases stayed unmatched. Here the CDR3 reads CSVEASGASPYNEQFF. The CDR3 DNA follows: TGCAGCGTTGAAGCTAGCGGGGCTTCTCCCTACAATGAGCAGTTCTTC.

The chain recombines TRBV13 with TRBJ2-1; 11 bases fit TRBD2. There are 15 residues in the CDR3. CDR1 and CDR2 (germline): PRHDT, FYEKMQ (reference sequence). The trim removed 6 bases at V and 6 bases at J, leaving 7 bases unmatched. CDR3 nucleotide sequence: TGTGCCAGCAGGATTAGCGGGGGGGGTATCAATGAGCAGTTCTTC. This translates into CASRISGGGINEQFF.